The clone carrying this TCR beta chain was recorded a few times. Its antigen is as yet unknown. One end of the junction is discordant with germline, which a read error may explain. TCRdb analysed the 5' RACE reads with MiXCR anew, one entry per CDR3 protein. The sample contains roughly 70,000 distinct CDR3 sequences, 3% to 5% of which appear only once. The record originates from a study of neurological immune-mediated disorders. Study-wide points: When the repertoires were grouped phylogenetically, those of 18 of the 34 multiple sclerosis patients came together in a single cluster of related CDR3 sequences, which points to a possible repertoire-level signature.

CDR1 is SNHLY and CDR2 is FYNNEI in the germline V gene. The CDR3 length is 12 residues. The unsorted libraries were produced from 2 million PBMCs held at -80 C. This clonotype was sampled from a man between 25 and 39 years old with multiple sclerosis. The sample was PBMCs. The chain recombines TRBV2 with TRBJ1-5, with 8 bases that match TRBD1. Here the CDR3 reads CASTTGGQPQNF. The CDR3, as DNA: TGTGCCAGCACCACAGGGGGACAGCCCCAGAATTTT.